Below are 8 T cell receptor beta chains sequenced from a single sample in a study of blood T cell repertoires in COVID-19. TCRdb keeps only in-frame clones here, not all; method: immunoSEQ multiplex PCR. The table has 150,000 or so clones, 70% to 90% seen once. The sequenced material came from peripheral blood. Source of these receptors: a human donor in a cohort sampled during active COVID-19.

The table lists this clone with a few counts. The chain combines TRBV30 with TRBJ1-4, with a tentative D call TRBD1 (5 bases). Per the germline V gene, CDR1 is GTSNPN and CDR2 is SVGIG (reference sequence). The CDR3 has 18 residues. The germline V and J ends were trimmed by 0 bases and 0 bases, with 17 bases remaining between them. DNA for the CDR3: TGTGCCTGGAGTGTATTGACAGAATTCTCTGCAACTAATGAAAAACTGTTTTTT. As protein: CAWSVLTEFSATNEKLFF.

This chain joins TRBV9 and TRBJ1-5, with a tentative D call TRBD1 (6 bases). The germline V gene has CDR1 SGDLS and CDR2 YYNGEE. V shed 4 bases and J shed 7 bases, with 15 bases lying between them. The CDR3 is 14 amino acids. CDR3 amino acids: CASSLNRAGQPQHF. CDR3 DNA: TGTGCCAGCAGCCTGAACAGGGCTGGGCAGCCCCAGCATTTT. Drawing the rest from reference TRBV9 and TRBJ1-5, the complete variable domain is DSGVTQTPKHLITATGQRVTLRCSPRSGDLSVYWYQQSLDQGLQFLIQYYNGEERAKGNILERFSAQQFPDLHSELNLSSLELGDSALYFCASSLNRAGQPQHFGDGTRLSIL.

In its sample, this clone was seen many times. This sequence joins TRBV29-1 and TRBJ2-2; 7 nucleotides line up with TRBD1. CDR1 and CDR2 from the germline V gene are SQVTM and ANQGSEA. The CDR3 length is 13 residues. Unmatched junction bases numbered 3, after V lost 4 bases and J lost 4 bases. In DNA form, the CDR3 reads TGCAGCGTTGGACAGGGTGTCACCGGGGAGCTGTTTTTT. Its protein is CSVGQGVTGELFF.

The rearrangement joins TRBV30 to TRBJ1-5, with a possible D match to TRBD1 (6 bases). V was pared by 3 bases and J by 3 bases, with 9 bases between. CDR3 length equals 13 residues. Germline-derived CDR1 and CDR2 are GTSNPN and SVGIG (reference sequence). The CDR3 DNA follows: TGTGCCTGGAGGACAGGCCCCAATCAGCCCCAGCATTTT. Translated: CAWRTGPNQPQHF.

The chain carries TRBV19 and TRBJ2-5, with 9 nucleotides matching TRBD2. Losses at the gene ends were 6 bases for V and 5 bases for J; bases not matched to a gene: 1. Germline-derived CDR1 and CDR2 are LNHDA and SQIVND (reference sequence). CDR3 length equals 12 residues. CDR3 amino acids: CASSAGGETQYF. The DNA for the CDR3 is TGTGCCAGTAGCGCGGGGGGGGAGACCCAGTACTTC. The variable domain in full, with the rest retrieved from reference TRBV19 and TRBJ2-5, is DGGITQSPKYLFRKEGQNVTLSCEQNLNHDAMYWYRQDPGQGLRLIYYSQIVNDFQKGDIAEGYSVSREKKESFPLTVTSAQKNPTAFYLCASSAGGETQYFGPGTRLLVL.

The gene calls are TRBV12-3 or TRBV12-4 and TRBJ2-1, with D hard to call. Trimming pared 3 bases from V and 6 bases from J, leaving 9 bases between. The CDR3 contains 13 residues. As DNA, the CDR3 is TGTGCCAGCAGTTTTTCTATCCTCAATGAGCAGTTCTTC. It is translated as CASSFSILNEQFF.

This clone appeared once. This CDR3 reads CASSVAGVVDTQYF. CDR3 coding DNA: TGTGCCAGCAGCGTAGCCGGAGTAGTAGATACGCAGTATTTT. V gene TRBV9 combines with J gene TRBJ2-3; D call uncertain. V lost 0 bases to trimming and J lost 5 bases, with 10 bases between them. Germline CDR1 SGDLS, CDR2 YYNGEE. CDR3 size: 14 residues.

This chain joins TRBV7-8 and TRBJ1-3; tentatively, D is TRBD1 (6 bases). CDR3 length equals 14 residues. V was shortened by 5 bases and J by 8 bases, with 16 bases between the two germline ends. Per germline, CDR1 SGHVS and CDR2 FQNEAQ. The DNA of the CDR3 is TGTGCCAGCAGCCCCTCCCAGGGGTTAGACACCATATATTTT. Translating gives CASSPSQGLDTIYF. Variable domain in full (rest from reference TRBV7-8 and TRBJ1-3): GAGVSQSPRYKVAKRGQDVALRCDPISGHVSLFWYQQALGQGPEFLTYFQNEAQLDKSGLPSDRFFAERPEGSVSTLKIQRTQQEDSAVYLCASSPSQGLDTIYFGEGSWLTVV.